This T cell receptor beta chain was obtained from a study of blood T cell repertoires in COVID-19. This table comes from immunoSEQ multiplex PCR, and its TCRdb copy is limited to in-frame clones, with some not included. The sample yields nearly 350,000 clones, around four fifths seen once. The length of the CDR3 is 13 residues. V lost 5 bases to trimming and J lost 7 bases, with 12 bases between them. Germline V lookup: CDR1 SGHAT, CDR2 FQNNGV. Sequencing was carried out using peripheral blood. The rearrangement links TRBV11-2 to TRBJ2-1; D is perhaps TRBD1 (6 bases). The clonotype was recovered from a man aged 25-45 years with active or convalescent COVID-19. CDR3 region: CASSPRDTNEQFF. DNA of the CDR3: TGTGCCAGCAGCCCCCGGGACACTAATGAGCAGTTCTTC.